Shown below are 28 T cell receptor beta chains from a single sample sequenced in a study of graft-versus-host responses after intestinal transplantation. The method was immunoSEQ multiplex PCR; TCRdb's version includes in-frame clones alone and lacks a portion of them. This sample has tens of thousands of clones, with just under 95% found just once. Their recognized antigens are unknown. Here the sequenced sample was unstimulated CD8+ T cells sorted from spleen or lymph node cells, taken before intestinal transplant. Receptor source: a human donor who received an intestinal transplant.

V and J are TRBV5-4 and TRBJ1-2; D remains unclear. The CDR3 extends over 13 amino acids. Trimming took 2 bases from V and 4 from J, leaving 9 bases between them. Germline V CDR1 and CDR2: SGHNT, YYREEE (reference sequence). The CDR3 loop is CASSFEHPYGYTF. CDR3 DNA: TGTGCCAGCAGCTTTGAACACCCCTATGGCTACACCTTC.

The rearrangement joins TRBV28 to TRBJ1-1; the D is unclear. Trimming cost V 3 bases and J 0 bases, with 11 bases left between them. CDR1 MDHEN and CDR2 SYDVKM come from the germline V gene. The CDR3 extends over 15 amino acids. The CDR3 DNA sequence: TGTGCCAGCAGTTTGTCACGGGGTATGAACACTGAAGCTTTCTTT. This sequence encodes CASSLSRGMNTEAFF.

The J gene is TRBJ1-4, the V gene TRBV4-3; perhaps TRBD1 as D (5 bases). V was clipped by 1 base and J by 0 bases, with 9 bases between them. The germline gives CDR1 LGHNA, CDR2 YSLEER. The CDR3 length is 16 residues. This CDR3 is CASSQVWGATNEKLFF. The DNA of the CDR3 is TGCGCCAGCAGCCAAGTTTGGGGGGCAACTAATGAAAAACTGTTTTTT.

The rearrangement links TRBV4-1 to TRBJ2-6; a weak D match, TRBD1 (5 bases). Germline V gene lookup returns CDR1 MGHRA and CDR2 YSYEKL. This CDR3 comprises 19 residues. Trimming removed 1 base from V and 2 bases from J, with 18 bases in between. This chain's CDR3 is CASSQALGDLGPGANVLTF. The CDR3 region has the DNA TGCGCCAGCAGCCAAGCCCTAGGGGATCTAGGGCCTGGGGCCAACGTCCTGACTTTC.

The chain joins TRBV10-2 to TRBJ1-6; 9 bases agree with TRBD1. After removal of 8 bases from V and 11 bases from J, the junction contained 10 bases not matched to a gene. This CDR3 has 14 residues. The V gene's germline CDR1 is WSHSY and CDR2 SAAADI. The CDR3 DNA follows: TGCGCCAGCGAAATTGGGACAGGGACGACACCCCTCCACTTT. It codes for CASEIGTGTTPLHF.

This clone was picked up one time. The V call is TRBV5-5, the J call TRBJ2-7; weak D call: TRBD2 (5 bases). CDR3 length: 14 residues. The V gene's germline CDR1 is SGHKS and CDR2 YYEKEE (reference sequence). The germline V and J ends were trimmed by 1 base and 5 bases, with 13 bases remaining between them. The CDR3 DNA follows: TGTGCCAGCAGCTTGCTTCTCGGGATTCACGAGCAGTACTTC. This gives the protein CASSLLLGIHEQYF.

CDR3 bases: TGTGCCAGCAGCTTAGGAACAGGAACCAAAGTTTTCTTT. This gives the protein CASSLGTGTKVFF. The rearrangement joins TRBV7-7 to TRBJ1-1; D perhaps matches TRBD1 (5 bases). The germline CDR1 and CDR2 sequences are SSHAT and FNYEAQ (reference sequence). Trimming left V 1 base short and J 13 bases short, with 16 bases between. The CDR3 totals 13 residues.

This chain connects TRBV4-1 to TRBJ1-3, with 7 bases identical to TRBD1. V was clipped by 3 bases and J by 1 base; unmatched bases: 9. There are 17 residues in the CDR3. Germline V gene sequence: CDR1 MGHRA, CDR2 YSYEKL. This CDR3 is CASSQPYRGPSGNTIYF. In DNA, the CDR3 is TGCGCCAGCAGCCAGCCATACAGGGGTCCATCTGGAAACACCATATATTTT.

The chain carries TRBV7-9 and TRBJ2-7; D call uncertain. Trimming shortened V by 6 bases and J by 4 bases, and 13 bases separated the two germline ends. Germline loops: CDR1 SEHNR, CDR2 FQNEAQ (reference sequence). The CDR3 runs 13 residues. This CDR3 is CASSPDWLYEQYF. The CDR3, as DNA: TGTGCCAGCAGTCCAGACTGGCTATACGAGCAGTACTTC.

This clone was observed a few times. The chain joins TRBV9 to TRBJ2-7; 12 nucleotides align to TRBD2. Germline V gives CDR1 SGDLS, CDR2 YYNGEE. V lost 2 bases, J lost 6 bases, and 9 bases stayed unmatched. The CDR3 covers 16 residues. The DNA for the CDR3 is TGTGCCAGCAGCGTCTCTAGCGGGAGGGCCCACGGCGAGCAGTACTTC. Residues: CASSVSSGRAHGEQYF.

The chain joins TRBV11-2 to TRBJ2-1, with 11 positions matching TRBD1. V was pared by 1 base and J by 5 bases, with 10 bases of the junction left unmatched. The CDR3 is made up of 18 amino acids. CDR1 and CDR2 (germline): SGHAT, FQNNGV. CDR3 bases: TGTGCCAGCAGCTTAGGGACAGGGGGCTTCTCGGAAGACAATGAGCAGTTCTTC. As protein: CASSLGTGGFSEDNEQFF. Combining the CDR3 with reference TRBV11-2 and TRBJ2-1 gives the whole variable domain EAGVAQSPRYKIIEKRQSVAFWCNPISGHATLYWYQQILGQGPKLLIQFQNNGVVDDSQLPKDRFSAERLKGVDSTLKIQPAKLEDSAVYLCASSLGTGGFSEDNEQFFGPGTRLTVL.

The V call is TRBV4-2, the J call TRBJ2-5; weak D call: TRBD2 (6 bases). V was clipped by 2 bases and J by 11 bases, with 21 bases between them. CDR3 length: 15 residues. Looked up from germline, CDR1 is LGHNA and CDR2 is YNFKEQ. The CDR3 is CASSQTGLEGGEQYF. CDR3 DNA sequence: TGTGCCAGCAGCCAAACGGGACTGGAGGGTGGGGAGCAGTACTTC.

This sequence joins TRBV6-5 and TRBJ2-1; TRBD1 might be the D (6 bases). V was clipped by 7 bases and J by 8 bases, with 15 bases between them. This CDR3 has 13 amino acids. Germline lookup yields CDR1 MNHEY and CDR2 SVGAGI. This CDR3 reads CASIAGVGDEQFF. The CDR3 DNA reads TGTGCCAGCATAGCAGGGGTTGGGGATGAGCAGTTCTTC.

This clone was seen more than once but under ten times. The CDR3 DNA reads TGTGCCATCAGCCCCACAGGGAGCTCCTATAATTCACCCCTCCACTTT. Translation: CAISPTGSSYNSPLHF. This chain connects TRBV10-3 to TRBJ1-6; D might be TRBD1 (6 bases). CDR1 and CDR2 (germline): ENHRY, SYGVKD. Trimming removed 6 bases from V and 0 bases from J, with 12 bases in between. The CDR3 loop spans 16 amino acids.

The rearrangement joins TRBV4-1 to TRBJ1-6; D is possibly TRBD1 (6 bases). The CDR3 consists of 15 residues. Germline lookup yields CDR1 MGHRA and CDR2 YSYEKL. Trimming cost V 0 bases and J 7 bases, with 10 bases left between them. CDR3 amino acids: CASSQEAGTNSPLHF. The CDR3 region has the DNA TGCGCCAGCAGCCAAGAGGCAGGGACAAATTCACCCCTCCACTTT.

As regards this clone: Other DNA sequences in the sample encode the same CDR3. The chain employs TRBV19 and TRBJ1-1; tentatively, D is TRBD1 (5 bases). Germline loops: CDR1 LNHDA, CDR2 SQIVND (reference sequence). The CDR3 is 13 residues long. Trimming removed 5 bases at V and 4 bases at J, with 11 bases between. The CDR3 protein is CASSSRVFTEAFF. The CDR3 bases are TGTGCCAGTAGTTCCAGGGTATTCACTGAAGCTTTCTTT.

The chain uses TRBV7-6 and TRBJ2-7; 10 bases match TRBD1. The CDR3 sequence is 14 residues long. Looked up from germline, CDR1 is SGHVS and CDR2 is FNYEAQ. The junction had 3 bases not matched to a gene; V was cut back by 5 bases and J by 2 bases. The CDR3 bases are TGTGCCAGCAGCATGACAGGGGGCCCCTACGAGCAGTACTTC. Its protein product is CASSMTGGPYEQYF.

The gene calls are TRBV11-1 and TRBJ2-1; 9 nucleotides match TRBD2. The J segment lost 4 bases and the V segment lost 1 base, leaving 2 bases of the junction unmatched. This CDR3 comprises 15 residues. Germline CDR1 and CDR2: SGHAT and FQDESV (reference sequence). This chain's CDR3 is CASSLVSGGYNEQFF. Here the CDR3 DNA reads TGTGCCAGCAGCTTAGTTAGCGGGGGTTACAATGAGCAGTTCTTC.

The rearrangement uses TRBV30 and TRBJ1-1; 8 nucleotides line up with TRBD1. The V segment lost 3 bases and the J segment 5 bases; nucleotides outside the gene matches: 5. This CDR3 is 13 amino acids long. Germline lookup yields CDR1 GTSNPN and CDR2 SVGIG (reference sequence). The chain's CDR3 is CAWSQGAGTEAFF. As DNA, the CDR3 is TGTGCCTGGAGCCAGGGGGCAGGGACTGAAGCTTTCTTT.

The chain has TRBV5-1 and TRBJ2-1; 15 bases fit TRBD2. The junction had 7 bases not matched to a gene; V was cut back by 4 bases and J by 5 bases. CDR3 length equals 17 residues. Germline V gene data show CDR1 as SGHRS and CDR2 as YFSETQ. The CDR3 DNA follows: TGCGCCAGCAGCCCCGGGACTAGCGGGGGGCTGAACAATGAGCAGTTCTTC. Protein product: CASSPGTSGGLNNEQFF.

The V gene is TRBV19, the J gene TRBJ1-1; perhaps TRBD1 as D (6 bases). The germline V and J ends were trimmed by 7 bases and 6 bases, with 12 bases remaining between them. This CDR3 comprises 12 residues. Germline assignment: CDR1 LNHDA and CDR2 SQIVND (reference sequence). CDR3 nucleotides: TGTGCCAGTAACCCCAGGGGCTCTGAAGCTTTCTTT. As protein: CASNPRGSEAFF.

The V call is TRBV5-8, the J call TRBJ2-5; 10 nucleotides agree with TRBD1. J gave up 1 base and V 4 bases, and 10 bases lay outside the gene matches. Germline V gene sequence: CDR1 SGHTS, CDR2 YDEGEE. The CDR3 length is 17 residues. CDR3: CASSPGTGAPSQETQYF. The DNA of the CDR3 is TGTGCCAGCAGCCCCGGGACAGGGGCCCCTTCCCAAGAGACCCAGTACTTC.

The chain carries TRBV14 and TRBJ2-2, with 7 bases fitting TRBD2. Germline V CDR1 and CDR2: SGHDN, FVKESK. The trim removed 5 bases at V and 2 bases at J, leaving 5 bases unmatched. The CDR3 contains 15 residues. DNA of the CDR3: TGTGCCAGCAGCAGTGGGACTATAAACACCGGGGAGCTGTTTTTT. Translated, it gives CASSSGTINTGELFF. Full variable domain (rest looked up from reference TRBV14 and TRBJ2-2): EAGVTQFPSHSVIEKGQTVTLRCDPISGHDNLYWYRRVMGKEIKFLLHFVKESKQDESGMPNNRFLAERTGGTYSTLKVQPAELEDSGVYFCASSSGTINTGELFFGEGSRLTVL.

The chain recombines TRBV5-1 with TRBJ2-7; TRBD2 matches 13 bases. The CDR3 contains 15 residues. Germline V gene lookup returns CDR1 SGHRS and CDR2 YFSETQ. The trim removed 4 bases at V and 3 bases at J, leaving 4 bases unmatched. The CDR3 DNA follows: TGCGCCAGCAGCCAGGGACTAGCGGGAATCTACGAGCAGTACTTC. It yields the protein CASSQGLAGIYEQYF.

CDR3 in amino acids: CASSYSPGQGGTDTQYF. CDR3 sequence (DNA): TGTGCCAGCAGTTACTCTCCGGGACAGGGGGGCACAGATACGCAGTATTTT. The chain carries TRBV6-8 and TRBJ2-3, with 11 bases matching TRBD1. V was pared by 0 bases and J by 1 base, with 3 bases of the junction left unmatched. CDR3 length: 17 residues. Per germline, CDR1 MNHGY and CDR2 SAAAGT.

The chain links TRBV4-1 to TRBJ2-7, with a tentative D call TRBD1 (6 bases). V dropped 2 bases and J dropped 2 bases, with 10 bases sitting between them. This CDR3 region has 14 residues. CDR1 and CDR2 from the germline V gene are MGHRA and YSYEKL. DNA for the CDR3: TGCGCCAGCAGCCAATCGGACAGTCCCTACGAGCAGTACTTC. It is translated as CASSQSDSPYEQYF.

The genes are TRBV4-2 and TRBJ2-1; D is perhaps TRBD2 (6 bases). CDR3 length: 14 amino acids. Germline V gene lookup returns CDR1 LGHNA and CDR2 YNFKEQ. The V end lost 0 bases, the J end lost 6 bases, and 9 bases lay between the germline ends. The DNA of the CDR3 is TGTGCCAGCAGCCAAGAACGGGGGATCAATGAGCAGTTCTTC. Translation: CASSQERGINEQFF.

The chain is built from TRBV19 and TRBJ2-1; the match to TRBD2 covers 8 bases. The trim removed 6 bases at V and 4 bases at J, leaving 8 bases unmatched. Germline values: CDR1 LNHDA, CDR2 SQIVND (reference sequence). The CDR3 sequence is 15 residues long. For the CDR3, the DNA is TGTGCCAGTAGACTCGGGACTAGAGGGTACAATGAGCAGTTCTTC. It specifies CASRLGTRGYNEQFF.